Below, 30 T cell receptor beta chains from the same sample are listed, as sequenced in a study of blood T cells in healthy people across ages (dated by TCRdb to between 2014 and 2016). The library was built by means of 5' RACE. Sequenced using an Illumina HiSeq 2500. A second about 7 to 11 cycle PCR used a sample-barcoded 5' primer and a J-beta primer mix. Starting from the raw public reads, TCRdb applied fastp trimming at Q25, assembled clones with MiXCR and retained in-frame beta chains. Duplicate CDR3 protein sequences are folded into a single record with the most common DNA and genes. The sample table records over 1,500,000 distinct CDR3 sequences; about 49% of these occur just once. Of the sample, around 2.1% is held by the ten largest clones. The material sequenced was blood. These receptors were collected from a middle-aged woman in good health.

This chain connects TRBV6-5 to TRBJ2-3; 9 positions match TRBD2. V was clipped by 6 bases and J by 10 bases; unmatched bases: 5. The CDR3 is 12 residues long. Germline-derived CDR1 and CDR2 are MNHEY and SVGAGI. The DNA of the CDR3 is TGTGCCAGCAGCGATAGCGGGGGTGCGCAGTATTTT. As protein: CASSDSGGAQYF.

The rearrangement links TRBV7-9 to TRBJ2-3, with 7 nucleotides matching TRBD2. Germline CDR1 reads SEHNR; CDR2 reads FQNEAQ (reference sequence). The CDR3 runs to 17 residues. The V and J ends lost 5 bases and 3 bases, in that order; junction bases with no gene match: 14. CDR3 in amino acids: CASSRTGGTGWTDTQYF. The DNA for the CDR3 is TGTGCCAGCAGCCGGACCGGGGGGACTGGGTGGACAGATACGCAGTATTTT.

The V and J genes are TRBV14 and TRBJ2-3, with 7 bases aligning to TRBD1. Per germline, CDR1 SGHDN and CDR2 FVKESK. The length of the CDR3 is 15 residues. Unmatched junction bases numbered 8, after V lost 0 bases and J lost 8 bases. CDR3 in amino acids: CASSQDLRGRATQYF. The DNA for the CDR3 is TGTGCCAGCAGCCAAGACCTGAGGGGGCGGGCTACGCAGTATTTT. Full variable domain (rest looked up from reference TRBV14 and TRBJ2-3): EAGVTQFPSHSVIEKGQTVTLRCDPISGHDNLYWYRRVMGKEIKFLLHFVKESKQDESGMPNNRFLAERTGGTYSTLKVQPAELEDSGVYFCASSQDLRGRATQYFGPGTRLTVL.

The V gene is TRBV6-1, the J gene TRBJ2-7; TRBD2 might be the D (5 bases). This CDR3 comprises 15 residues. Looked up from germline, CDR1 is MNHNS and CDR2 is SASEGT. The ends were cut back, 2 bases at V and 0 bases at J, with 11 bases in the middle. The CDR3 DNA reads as TGTGCCAGCAGTGAACTCCTAGCTAACTCCTACGAGCAGTACTTC. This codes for CASSELLANSYEQYF.

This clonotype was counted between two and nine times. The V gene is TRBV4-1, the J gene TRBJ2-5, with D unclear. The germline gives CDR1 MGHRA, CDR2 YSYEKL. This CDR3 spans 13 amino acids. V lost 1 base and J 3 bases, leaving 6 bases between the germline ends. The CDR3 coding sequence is TGCGCCAGCAGCCAAGCCTTGGAAGAGACCCAGTACTTC. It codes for CASSQALEETQYF.

CDR3 protein: CASSLDPAGGNEQYF. The DNA for the CDR3 is TGTGCCAGCAGCTTGGATCCGGCAGGGGGGAACGAGCAGTACTTC. The chain employs TRBV5-6 and TRBJ2-7; TRBD1 is a possible D gene (7 bases). The CDR3 sequence is 15 residues long. With 0 bases removed from V and 5 bases from J, the gap between germline ends came to 15 bases. Germline V gene data show CDR1 as SGHDT and CDR2 as YYEEEE.

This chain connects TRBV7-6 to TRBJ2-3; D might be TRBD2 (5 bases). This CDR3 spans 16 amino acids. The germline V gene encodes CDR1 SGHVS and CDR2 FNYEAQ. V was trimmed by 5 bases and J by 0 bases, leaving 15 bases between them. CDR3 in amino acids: CASSEREFSSTDTQYF. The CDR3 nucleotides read TGTGCCAGCAGCGAGAGGGAGTTTTCTAGCACAGATACGCAGTATTTT.

The CDR3, as DNA: TGCAGTGCGCGGACGGGAACTACGTACAATGAGCAGTACTTC. This sequence encodes CSARTGTTYNEQYF. This chain uses TRBV20-1 with TRBJ2-1, with D possibly being TRBD2 (5 bases). The J call may not be correct, given that the DNA end is closer to TRBJ2-7. The CDR3 is 14 residues long. CDR1 DFQATT and CDR2 SNEGSKA come from the germline V gene (reference sequence).

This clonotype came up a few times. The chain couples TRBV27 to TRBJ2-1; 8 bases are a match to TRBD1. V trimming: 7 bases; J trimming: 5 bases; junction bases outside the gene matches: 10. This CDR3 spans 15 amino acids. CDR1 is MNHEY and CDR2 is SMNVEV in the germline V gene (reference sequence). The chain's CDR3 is CASIGRGLSDNEQFF. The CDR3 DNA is TGTGCCAGCATTGGCAGGGGGCTATCCGACAATGAGCAGTTCTTC.

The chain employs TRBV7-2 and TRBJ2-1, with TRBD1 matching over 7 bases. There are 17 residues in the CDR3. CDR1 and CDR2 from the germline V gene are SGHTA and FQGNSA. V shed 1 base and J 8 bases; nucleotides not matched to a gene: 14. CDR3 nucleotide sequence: TGTGCCAGCAGCTTAGTGGTAAGGGGACAGTATTACGATGAGCAGTTCTTC. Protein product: CASSLVVRGQYYDEQFF.

The CDR3 sequence is CASSYSTTGPYEQYF. In DNA form, the CDR3 reads TGTGCCAGCAGTTACTCGACGACAGGGCCCTACGAGCAGTACTTC. This sequence joins TRBV6-5 and TRBJ2-7; 7 bases are a match to TRBD1. The V and J ends lost 0 bases and 2 bases, in that order; junction bases with no gene match: 4. Per the germline V gene, CDR1 is MNHEY and CDR2 is SVGAGI. CDR3 length: 15 residues.

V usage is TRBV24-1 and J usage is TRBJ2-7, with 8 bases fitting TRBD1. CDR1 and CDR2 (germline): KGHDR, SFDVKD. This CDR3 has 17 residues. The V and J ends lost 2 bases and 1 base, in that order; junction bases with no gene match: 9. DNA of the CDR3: TGTGCCACCAGTGATTCTCGACAGGGGTCCTTTTCCTACGAGCAGTACTTC. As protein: CATSDSRQGSFSYEQYF.

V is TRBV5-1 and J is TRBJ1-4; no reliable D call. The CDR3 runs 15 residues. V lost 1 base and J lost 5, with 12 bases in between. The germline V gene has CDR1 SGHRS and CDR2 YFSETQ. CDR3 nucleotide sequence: TGCGCCAGCAGCTTGCCCGGGTTGATAAATGAAAAACTGTTTTTT. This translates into CASSLPGLINEKLFF. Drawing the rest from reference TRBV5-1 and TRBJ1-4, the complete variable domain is KAGVTQTPRYLIKTRGQQVTLSCSPISGHRSVSWYQQTPGQGLQFLFEYFSETQRNKGNFPGRFSGRQFSNSRSEMNVSTLELGDSALYLCASSLPGLINEKLFFGSGTQLSVL.

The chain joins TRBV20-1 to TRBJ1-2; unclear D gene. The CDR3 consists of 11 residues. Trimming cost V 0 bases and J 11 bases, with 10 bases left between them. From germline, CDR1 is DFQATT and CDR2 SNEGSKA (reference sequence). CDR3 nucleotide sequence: TGCAGTGCTAGAGATGTGGGGAGATACACCTTC. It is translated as CSARDVGRYTF.

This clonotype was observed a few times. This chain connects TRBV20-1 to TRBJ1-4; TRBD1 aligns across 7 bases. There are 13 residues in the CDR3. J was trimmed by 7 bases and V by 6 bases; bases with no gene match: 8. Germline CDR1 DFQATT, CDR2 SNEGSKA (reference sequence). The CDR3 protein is CSANRGRSEKLFF. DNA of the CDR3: TGCAGTGCAAACAGGGGTCGGAGTGAAAAACTGTTTTTT.

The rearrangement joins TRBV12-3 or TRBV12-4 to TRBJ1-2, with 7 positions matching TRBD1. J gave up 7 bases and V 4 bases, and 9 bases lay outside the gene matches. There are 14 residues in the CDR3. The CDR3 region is CASSYLTGVGGYTF. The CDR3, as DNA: TGTGCCAGCAGTTACCTAACAGGGGTGGGTGGCTACACCTTC.

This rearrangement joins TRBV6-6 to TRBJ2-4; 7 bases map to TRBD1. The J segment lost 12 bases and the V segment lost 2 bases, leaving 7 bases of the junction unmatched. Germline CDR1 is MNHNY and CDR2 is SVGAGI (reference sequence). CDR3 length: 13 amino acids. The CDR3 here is CASSYAGAGGQYF. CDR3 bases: TGTGCCAGCAGTTACGCTGGGGCAGGGGGTCAGTACTTC.

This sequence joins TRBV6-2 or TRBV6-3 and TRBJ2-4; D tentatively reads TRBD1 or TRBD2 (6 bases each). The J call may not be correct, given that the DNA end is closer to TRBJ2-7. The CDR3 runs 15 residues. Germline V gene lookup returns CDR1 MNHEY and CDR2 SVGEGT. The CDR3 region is CASSYGQRAIHEQYF. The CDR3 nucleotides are TGTGCCAGCAGTTACGGACAGCGGGCAATCCACGAGCAGTACTTC.

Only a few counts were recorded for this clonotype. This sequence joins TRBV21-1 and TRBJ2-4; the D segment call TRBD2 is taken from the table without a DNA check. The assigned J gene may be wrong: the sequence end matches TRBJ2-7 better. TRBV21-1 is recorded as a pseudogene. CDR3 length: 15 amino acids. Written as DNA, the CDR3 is TGTGCCAGCAGGGAGATGGCGGGGGGGCCCTACGAGCAGTACTTC. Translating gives CASREMAGGPYEQYF.

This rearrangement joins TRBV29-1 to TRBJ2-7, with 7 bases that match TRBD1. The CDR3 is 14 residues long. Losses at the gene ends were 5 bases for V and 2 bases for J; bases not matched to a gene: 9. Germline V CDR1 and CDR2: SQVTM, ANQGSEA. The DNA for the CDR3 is TGCAGCGTTAGCCCTGAGGGGGCCCCCTACGAGCAGTACTTC. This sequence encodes CSVSPEGAPYEQYF.

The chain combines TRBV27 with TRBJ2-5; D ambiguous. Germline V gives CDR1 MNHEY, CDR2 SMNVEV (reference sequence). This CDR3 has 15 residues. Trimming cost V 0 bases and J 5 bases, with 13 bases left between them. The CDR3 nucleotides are TGTGCCAGCAGTTTATCAGGGATACTTGGCGAGACCCAGTACTTC. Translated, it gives CASSLSGILGETQYF.

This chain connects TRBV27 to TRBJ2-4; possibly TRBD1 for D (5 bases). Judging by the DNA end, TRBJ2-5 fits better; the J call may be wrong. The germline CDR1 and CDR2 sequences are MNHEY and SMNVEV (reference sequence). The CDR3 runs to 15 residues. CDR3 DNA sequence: TGTGCCAGCAGTTTATCGCCTTCAGGGTTCGAGACCCAGTACTTC. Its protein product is CASSLSPSGFETQYF.

The CDR3 coding sequence is TGCGCCAGCAGCCAAGGGACCTGGGATACGCAGTATTTT. It yields the protein CASSQGTWDTQYF. The rearrangement joins TRBV4-3 to TRBJ2-3, with D unclear. Germline CDR1 reads LGHNA; CDR2 reads YSLEER. The length of the CDR3 is 13 residues. The V end was cut by 1 base, the J end by 6 bases, with 8 bases between.

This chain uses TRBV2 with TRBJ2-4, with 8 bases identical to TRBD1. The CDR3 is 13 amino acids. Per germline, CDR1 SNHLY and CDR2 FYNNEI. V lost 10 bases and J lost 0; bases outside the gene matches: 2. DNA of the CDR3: TGTGCCACTACAGGGGGAGCCAAAAACATTCAGTACTTC. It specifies CATTGGAKNIQYF. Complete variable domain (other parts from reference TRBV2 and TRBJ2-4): EPEVTQTPSHQVTQMGQEVILRCVPISNHLYFYWYRQILGQKVEFLVSFYNNEISEKSEIFDDQFSVERPDGSNFTLKIRSTKLEDSAMYFCATTGGAKNIQYFGAGTRLSVL.

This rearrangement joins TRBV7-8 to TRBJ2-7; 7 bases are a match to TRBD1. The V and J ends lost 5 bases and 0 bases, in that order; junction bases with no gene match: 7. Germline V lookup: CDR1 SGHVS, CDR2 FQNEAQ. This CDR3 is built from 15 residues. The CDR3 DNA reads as TGTGCCAGCAGCCCATGGGACAGTCTCTCCTACGAGCAGTACTTC. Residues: CASSPWDSLSYEQYF.

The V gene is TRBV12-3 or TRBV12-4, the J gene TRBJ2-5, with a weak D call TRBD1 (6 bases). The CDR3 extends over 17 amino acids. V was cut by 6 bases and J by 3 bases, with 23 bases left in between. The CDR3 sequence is CASSRITNTGTKETQYF. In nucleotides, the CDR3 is TGTGCCAGCAGCCGAATAACAAACACCGGGACAAAAGAGACCCAGTACTTC.

CDR3 sequence: CASSLGSTGLSNYGYTF. For the CDR3, the DNA is TGTGCCAGCAGCTTAGGGTCCACGGGCCTTTCCAACTATGGCTACACCTTC. The chain couples TRBV7-2 to TRBJ1-2; D not certain. Germline lookup yields CDR1 SGHTA and CDR2 FQGNSA. Trimming took off 1 base at V and 2 bases at J, with 17 bases between the two ends. This CDR3 has 17 residues.

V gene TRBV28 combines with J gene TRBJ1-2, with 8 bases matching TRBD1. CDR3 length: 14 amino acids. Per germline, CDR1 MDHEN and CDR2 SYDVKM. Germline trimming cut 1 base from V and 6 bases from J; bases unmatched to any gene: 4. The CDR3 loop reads CASSLSRTGHGYTF. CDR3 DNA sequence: TGTGCCAGCAGTTTATCGCGGACAGGGCATGGCTACACCTTC.

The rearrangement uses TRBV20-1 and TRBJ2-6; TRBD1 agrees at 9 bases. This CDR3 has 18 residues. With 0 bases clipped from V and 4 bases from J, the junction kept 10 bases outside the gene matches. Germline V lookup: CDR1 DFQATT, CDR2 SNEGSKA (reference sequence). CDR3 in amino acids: CSARDPPGTGFGANVLTF. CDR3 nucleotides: TGCAGTGCTAGAGACCCTCCCGGGACAGGGTTCGGGGCCAACGTCCTGACTTTC.

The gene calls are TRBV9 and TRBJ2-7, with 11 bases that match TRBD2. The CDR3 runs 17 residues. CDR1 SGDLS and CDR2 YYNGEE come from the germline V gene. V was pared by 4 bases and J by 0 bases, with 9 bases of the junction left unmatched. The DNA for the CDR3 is TGTGCCAGCAGCCCCCTTGGGACTAGCGGAAGCTCCTACGAGCAGTACTTC. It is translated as CASSPLGTSGSSYEQYF. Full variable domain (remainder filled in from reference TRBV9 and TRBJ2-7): DSGVTQTPKHLITATGQRVTLRCSPRSGDLSVYWYQQSLDQGLQFLIQYYNGEERAKGNILERFSAQQFPDLHSELNLSSLELGDSALYFCASSPLGTSGSSYEQYFGPGTRLTVT.